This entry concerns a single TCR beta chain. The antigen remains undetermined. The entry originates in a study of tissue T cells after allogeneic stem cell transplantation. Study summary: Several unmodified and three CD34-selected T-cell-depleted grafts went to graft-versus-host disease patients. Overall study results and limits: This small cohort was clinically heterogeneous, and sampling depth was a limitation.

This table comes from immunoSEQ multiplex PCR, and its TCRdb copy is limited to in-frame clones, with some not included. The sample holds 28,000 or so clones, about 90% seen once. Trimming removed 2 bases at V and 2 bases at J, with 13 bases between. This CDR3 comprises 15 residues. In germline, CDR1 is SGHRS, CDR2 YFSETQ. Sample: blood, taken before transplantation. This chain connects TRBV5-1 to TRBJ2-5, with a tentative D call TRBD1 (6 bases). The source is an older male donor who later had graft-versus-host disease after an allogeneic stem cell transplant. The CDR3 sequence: CASSFNREGQETQYF. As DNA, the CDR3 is TGCGCCAGCAGCTTCAACAGGGAAGGACAAGAGACCCAGTACTTC.